The 21 T cell receptor beta chains given below trace back to one sample, sequenced in a study of T cells in Graves' hyperthyroidism and ophthalmopathy. RNA transcripts provided the source from which TCR beta CDR3 regions were amplified. Researchers ran a first-round RT-PCR on the TCR CDR3 using the HTBI primer set. From the multiplex PCR reads, TCRdb called clonotypes with MiXCR, one entry per CDR3 protein. The sample includes around 390,000 distinct CDR3 sequences, more than 14% seen only once; the top ten take around 20%. Sequencing used blood. The receptors were sampled from a woman in her thirties with Graves' ophthalmopathy.

This clonotype was detected ten times or more. The chain combines TRBV5-6 with TRBJ2-2, with TRBD1 matching over 8 bases. V shed 0 bases, J shed 6 bases, and the junction held 4 bases outside the gene matches. The germline gives CDR1 SGHDT, CDR2 YYEEEE. This CDR3 comprises 15 residues. CDR3 sequence: CASSLEQGVSGELFF. The CDR3, as DNA: TGTGCCAGCAGCTTGGAACAGGGGGTCTCCGGGGAGCTGTTTTTT.

This clonotype has a count of ten or more. This chain links TRBV10-3 with TRBJ1-2; TRBD1 is a possible D gene (5 bases). V lost 7 bases and J lost 8, with 14 bases in between. The CDR3 is 12 residues long. The V gene's germline CDR1 is ENHRY and CDR2 SYGVKD. The CDR3 sequence is CAITYDGGGYTF. The CDR3 DNA sequence: TGTGCCATCACGTATGACGGGGGAGGCTACACCTTC.

This clonotype was found a few times. This chain joins TRBV5-6 and TRBJ1-2; 7 nucleotides agree with TRBD1. This CDR3 contains 14 residues. CDR1 and CDR2 from the germline V gene are SGHDT and YYEEEE. The V and J ends lost 1 base and 10 bases, in that order; junction bases with no gene match: 10. The CDR3: CASSLIQGLRPYTF. DNA for the CDR3: TGTGCCAGCAGCTTGATACAGGGGCTTAGACCCTACACCTTC. Full variable domain (outside the CDR3, taken from reference TRBV5-6 and TRBJ1-2): DAGVTQSPTHLIKTRGQQVTLRCSPKSGHDTVSWYQQALGQGPQFIFQYYEEEERQRGNFPDRFSGHQFPNYSSELNVNALLLGDSALYLCASSLIQGLRPYTFGSGTRLTVV.

This clonotype was counted only a few times. The CDR3 region has the DNA TGTGCCAGCAGTTCGATAGCAGGGGGCCTTGGGGAGCAGTACTTC. This codes for CASSSIAGGLGEQYF. The chain uses TRBV28 and TRBJ2-7, with 8 bases identical to TRBD1. Germline trimming cut 4 bases from V and 7 bases from J; bases unmatched to any gene: 12. Germline loops: CDR1 MDHEN, CDR2 SYDVKM. The CDR3 has 15 amino acids.

The chain is built from TRBV9 and TRBJ1-4; D ambiguous. Germline CDR1 SGDLS, CDR2 YYNGEE. The CDR3 covers 18 residues. Trimming removed 0 bases from V and 0 bases from J, with 15 bases in between. The CDR3 DNA reads TGTGCCAGCAGCGTAGCACCAGACATCAGAACAACTAATGAAAAACTGTTTTTT. It is translated as CASSVAPDIRTTNEKLFF.

This clonotype was seen repeatedly, ten times or more. This chain links TRBV18 with TRBJ1-5; TRBD1 is a possible D gene (5 bases). Germline values: CDR1 KGHSH, CDR2 LQKENI. Trimming shortened V by 3 bases and J by 0 bases, and 15 bases separated the two germline ends. The CDR3 is 17 amino acids. The CDR3, as DNA: TGTGCCAGCTCACCTACCGGGACGGTTTATAGCAATCAGCCCCAGCATTTT. Residues: CASSPTGTVYSNQPQHF.

A few counts support this clonotype. The gene calls are TRBV29-1 and TRBJ2-6, with D tentatively TRBD2 (6 bases). This CDR3 has 16 residues. The V and J ends lost 8 bases and 2 bases respectively, with 19 bases between them. Germline V CDR1 and CDR2: SQVTM, ANQGSEA. The CDR3 nucleotides are TGCAGCATGATGGTAGGGGAGGTTGCTGGGGCCAACGTCCTGACTTTC. It specifies CSMMVGEVAGANVLTF.

This clonotype was counted at least ten times. The genes are TRBV19 and TRBJ1-4; D is ambiguous. The CDR3 extends over 14 amino acids. CDR1 and CDR2 (germline): LNHDA, SQIVND (reference sequence). Trimming took 3 bases from V and 6 from J, leaving 11 bases between them. CDR3 in amino acids: CASSIASTDEKLFF. CDR3 DNA sequence: TGTGCCAGTAGTATCGCCTCGACGGATGAAAAACTGTTTTTT.

The table lists this clonotype with many counts. This chain links TRBV6-2 or TRBV6-3 with TRBJ1-2; D might be TRBD1 (6 bases). Germline-derived CDR1 and CDR2 are MNHEY and SVGEGT. The CDR3 totals 15 residues. The V end was cut by 6 bases, the J end by 3 bases, with 17 bases between. This CDR3 reads CASSSGQWVDYGYTF. Here the CDR3 DNA reads TGTGCCAGCAGCTCCGGACAGTGGGTTGACTATGGCTACACCTTC.

With respect to this clonotype: A read error may account for a junction end that differs from germline. CDR3 amino acids: CSTRVGSLRETQYF. The CDR3 DNA follows: TGCAGTACTAGAGTGGGTAGCTTGCGCGAGACCCAGTACTTC. This chain joins TRBV20-1 and TRBJ2-5; D might be TRBD2 (5 bases). The CDR3 runs 14 residues. Germline-derived CDR1 and CDR2 are DFQATT and SNEGSKA (reference sequence).

This clonotype was counted ten times or more. The chain has TRBV15 and TRBJ1-4; tentative D call: TRBD1 (5 bases). This CDR3 region has 15 residues. Per germline, CDR1 LNHNV and CDR2 YYDKDF (reference sequence). The V gene lost 0 bases and the J gene lost 7 bases, with 12 bases spanning the gap. As DNA, the CDR3 is TGTGCCACCAGCAGAGATCAGGGTTCCGGTGAAAAACTGTTTTTT. Protein sequence: CATSRDQGSGEKLFF. Filled out from reference TRBV15 and TRBJ1-4, the complete variable domain reads DAMVIQNPRYQVTQFGKPVTLSCSQTLNHNVMYWYQQKSSQAPKLLFHYYDKDFNNEADTPDNFQSRRPNTSFCFLDIRSPGLGDTAMYLCATSRDQGSGEKLFFGSGTQLSVL.

This clonotype was seen at least ten times. The chain combines TRBV6-1 with TRBJ2-1; D is uncertain. The CDR3 consists of 12 residues. Germline-derived CDR1 and CDR2 are MNHNS and SASEGT. V was cut by 1 base and J by 12 bases, with 10 bases left in between. CDR3 bases: TGTGCCAGCAGTGAAGTAAGTCTGGTGCAGTTCTTC. This codes for CASSEVSLVQFF.

This clonotype was seen many times. The V call is TRBV3-1, the J call TRBJ2-2; TRBD2 matches at 8 bases. V lost 4 bases and J lost 6; bases outside the gene matches: 7. Germline assignment: CDR1 LGHDT and CDR2 YNNKEL (reference sequence). The CDR3 runs 15 residues. The CDR3: CASSPPAGLAGELFF. For the CDR3, the DNA is TGTGCCAGCAGCCCCCCGGCGGGACTAGCCGGGGAGCTGTTTTTT.

This clonotype showed up just a few times. The rearrangement joins TRBV3-1 to TRBJ2-1, with D unresolved. Trimming took off 6 bases at V and 9 bases at J, with 15 bases between the two ends. CDR3 length: 13 residues. The V gene's germline CDR1 is LGHDT and CDR2 YNNKEL (reference sequence). The CDR3 spells CASSRVVGSEQFF. Written as DNA, the CDR3 is TGTGCCAGCAGTCGCGTTGTAGGAAGTGAGCAGTTCTTC.

Many counts were recorded for this clonotype. In DNA form, the CDR3 reads TGTGCCAGCAGCCCACTCAGGGTTCGTACCTACGAGCAGTACTTC. Protein product: CASSPLRVRTYEQYF. The rearrangement uses TRBV5-6 and TRBJ2-7, with D possibly TRBD1 on 5 matching bases. Germline CDR1 is SGHDT and CDR2 is YYEEEE. The CDR3 is made up of 15 amino acids. Trimming took off 4 bases at V and 2 bases at J, with 16 bases between the two ends.

This clonotype was counted at least ten times. The chain joins TRBV3-1 to TRBJ2-1, with 12 bases fitting TRBD1. The germline CDR1 and CDR2 sequences are LGHDT and YNNKEL (reference sequence). The CDR3 length is 15 residues. V lost 2 bases to trimming and J lost 10 bases; unmatched junction nucleotides: 6. CDR3 bases: TGTGCCAGCAGCCAAAAGGGACAGGGGGCAGGAGAGCAGTTCTTC. This gives the protein CASSQKGQGAGEQFF.

This clonotype was counted many times. The chain uses TRBV12-3 or TRBV12-4 and TRBJ2-7; 10 bases align to TRBD1. V gave up 1 base and J gave up 3 bases; unmatched junction bases: 3. The CDR3 is made up of 15 amino acids. CDR3: CASSLVGQGIYEQYF. The CDR3 DNA reads TGTGCCAGCAGTTTAGTGGGACAGGGGATCTACGAGCAGTACTTC.

V is TRBV19 and J is TRBJ1-2; D is ambiguous. V lost 4 bases and J lost 5, with 20 bases in between. This CDR3 has 16 amino acids. Germline V lookup: CDR1 LNHDA, CDR2 SQIVND (reference sequence). The CDR3 reads CASSKSSGVPEYGYTF. As DNA, the CDR3 is TGTGCCAGTAGTAAGTCTTCCGGGGTCCCGGAATATGGCTACACCTTC. The full variable domain, in which reference TRBV19 and TRBJ1-2 provide the parts outside the CDR3, is DGGITQSPKYLFRKEGQNVTLSCEQNLNHDAMYWYRQDPGQGLRLIYYSQIVNDFQKGDIAEGYSVSREKKESFPLTVTSAQKNPTAFYLCASSKSSGVPEYGYTFGSGTRLTVV.

The chain recombines TRBV6-1 with TRBJ1-3, with D unresolved. The germline gives CDR1 MNHNS, CDR2 SASEGT. V was clipped by 4 bases and J by 0 bases, with 13 bases between them. The CDR3 loop spans 16 amino acids. The CDR3: CASSGIRAGSGNTIYF. CDR3 bases: TGTGCCAGCAGTGGTATTAGGGCCGGCTCTGGAAACACCATATATTTT.

The chain couples TRBV20-1 to TRBJ2-3; 13 nucleotides line up with TRBD2. V lost 0 bases and J lost 6; bases outside the gene matches: 9. CDR3 length equals 17 residues. CDR1 is DFQATT, CDR2 SNEGSKA, per germline (reference sequence). In nucleotides, the CDR3 is TGCAGTGCTAGAGACCTACTAGCGGGGGGGGCCAGCGATACGCAGTATTTT. Residues: CSARDLLAGGASDTQYF.

This clonotype was counted a single time. A much larger clonotype is one base distant, so this may be a read error. This chain joins TRBV29-1 and TRBJ2-3; D remains unclear. Germline V gene sequence: CDR1 SQVTM, CDR2 ANQGSEA. Trimming took off 7 bases at V and 0 bases at J, with 23 bases between the two ends. This CDR3 spans 17 amino acids. The CDR3 nucleotides read TGCAGCGCCCCATGGTCTTTGGAACTCACTAGCACAGATACGCAGTATTTT. The encoded protein is CSAPWSLELTSTDTQYF.